This entry describes one TCR beta chain. The antigen remains undetermined. This CDR3 comprises 13 residues. V lost 6 bases and J lost 5; bases outside the gene matches: 4. The germline CDR1 and CDR2 sequences are MNHEY and SVGAGI. Sequencing was performed with immunoSEQ multiplex PCR; in TCRdb, only in-frame clones are kept and a portion is missing. The sample contains some 160,000 clones, more than 85% of which appear only once. This sample stems from a study of T cell responses to AZD1222 COVID-19 vaccine. Study as a whole: Second doses were pooled across both intervals (about 4 or about 12 weeks).

General observations from the study: Donors skewed white British and female; clonal diversity was possibly underestimated. Across the whole spike, CD4 TCRs peaked at regions 160-218 and 743-854. Nearly half of spike-specific TCRs reportedly go after variant regions that carry no mutations.

The source is an adult in good health. The sample in question was peripheral blood, obtained on day 0 of AZD1222 vaccination. The chain couples TRBV6-5 to TRBJ1-2; 9 bases line up with TRBD1. CDR3 loop: CASSATGGYGYTF. The CDR3, as DNA: TGTGCCAGCAGCGCGACAGGGGGATATGGCTACACCTTC.